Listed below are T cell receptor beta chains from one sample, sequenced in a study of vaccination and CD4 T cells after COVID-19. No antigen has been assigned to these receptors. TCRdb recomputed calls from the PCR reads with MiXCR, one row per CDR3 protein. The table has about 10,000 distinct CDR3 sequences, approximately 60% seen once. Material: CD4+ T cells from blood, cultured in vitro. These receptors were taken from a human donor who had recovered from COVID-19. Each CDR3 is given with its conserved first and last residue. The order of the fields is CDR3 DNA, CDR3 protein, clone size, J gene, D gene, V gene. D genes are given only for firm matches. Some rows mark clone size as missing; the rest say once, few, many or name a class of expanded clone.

cdr3_nt: TGTGCCACCAGGAGCGGGACTGCGAACACCAGGGAGCTGTTTTTT; cdr3_aa: CATRSGTANTRELFF; clone_size: -; j_call: TRBJ2-2; d_call: TRBD2; v_call: TRBV24-1
cdr3_nt: TGTGCCAGCAGCTTAGTTGGGGTCCAAGAGACCCAGTACTTC; cdr3_aa: CASSLVGVQETQYF; clone_size: -; j_call: TRBJ2-5; d_call: -; v_call: TRBV11-2
cdr3_nt: TGCAGTACCTTTGGGACTAGCGGGGTCAAGGAGACCCAGTACTTC; cdr3_aa: CSTFGTSGVKETQYF; clone_size: -; j_call: TRBJ2-5; d_call: TRBD2; v_call: TRBV20-1
cdr3_nt: TGTGCCAGCAGTAGGGACAGGGACGTTGGTTCACCCCTCCACTTT; cdr3_aa: CASSRDRDVGSPLHF; clone_size: -; j_call: TRBJ1-6; d_call: TRBD1; v_call: TRBV6-1
cdr3_nt: TGTGCCAGCAGTCCCGACAGGGGTGGCGAAAAACTGTTTTTT; cdr3_aa: CASSPDRGGEKLFF; clone_size: -; j_call: TRBJ1-4; d_call: TRBD1; v_call: TRBV6-1
cdr3_nt: TGTGCCAGCAGTGGTGGGACAGCAAATTCACCCCTCCACTTT; cdr3_aa: CASSGGTANSPLHF; clone_size: few; j_call: TRBJ1-6; d_call: TRBD1; v_call: TRBV6-1
cdr3_nt: TGTGCCAGCAGTTTAAGGGCCGCACGGGGCGCCTATGGCTACACCTTC; cdr3_aa: CASSLRAARGAYGYTF; clone_size: -; j_call: TRBJ1-2; d_call: -; v_call: TRBV28
cdr3_nt: TGTGCCAGCTCACCAGGGCATGGCTACACCTTC; cdr3_aa: CASSPGHGYTF; clone_size: -; j_call: TRBJ1-2; d_call: -; v_call: TRBV18
cdr3_nt: TGTGCCACCAGCAGAGATTGGACAGGGGGCGGTGGCTACACCTTC; cdr3_aa: CATSRDWTGGGGYTF; clone_size: -; j_call: TRBJ1-2; d_call: TRBD1; v_call: TRBV15
cdr3_nt: TGTGCCAGTAGTATCCAGGACAGGGATTTTGGCTACACCTTC; cdr3_aa: CASSIQDRDFGYTF; clone_size: few; j_call: TRBJ1-2; d_call: TRBD1; v_call: TRBV19
cdr3_nt: TGCAGTGCACCAGGGAGGAATGCCTACAATGAGCAGTTCTTC; cdr3_aa: CSAPGRNAYNEQFF; clone_size: -; j_call: TRBJ2-1; d_call: -; v_call: TRBV20-1
cdr3_nt: TGTGCCAGCAGCGCCGGACAGGGTATTGCCGAGCAGTACTTC; cdr3_aa: CASSAGQGIAEQYF; clone_size: few; j_call: TRBJ2-7; d_call: TRBD1; v_call: TRBV27
cdr3_nt: TGCAGTGCTCTCCAGGGGAACATTCAGTACTTC; cdr3_aa: CSALQGNIQYF; clone_size: few; j_call: TRBJ2-4; d_call: -; v_call: TRBV20-1
cdr3_nt: TGTGCCAGCAGCTTGCCCTCGTACCAAGAGACCCAGTACTTC; cdr3_aa: CASSLPSYQETQYF; clone_size: -; j_call: TRBJ2-5; d_call: -; v_call: TRBV5-4
cdr3_nt: TGTGCCAGCAGCCCAACCCCCAATTCACCCCTCCACTTT; cdr3_aa: CASSPTPNSPLHF; clone_size: -; j_call: TRBJ1-6; d_call: -; v_call: TRBV7-3
cdr3_nt: TGTGCTAGCAGCTTAGAGCGGAACACCGGGGAGCTGTTTTTT; cdr3_aa: CASSLERNTGELFF; clone_size: -; j_call: TRBJ2-2; d_call: -; v_call: TRBV7-7
cdr3_nt: TGTGCCAGCAGGACGACTAGCGGATACGAGCAGTACTTC; cdr3_aa: CASRTTSGYEQYF; clone_size: -; j_call: TRBJ2-7; d_call: TRBD2; v_call: TRBV3-1
cdr3_nt: TGCAGTGCTAGAGACAGGGGAAATTCACCCCTCCACTTT; cdr3_aa: CSARDRGNSPLHF; clone_size: few; j_call: TRBJ1-6; d_call: -; v_call: TRBV20-1
cdr3_nt: TGTGCCAGCCGAATCGCGGGTTGGCGGGGAGATACGCAGTATTTT; cdr3_aa: CASRIAGWRGDTQYF; clone_size: -; j_call: TRBJ2-3; d_call: -; v_call: TRBV7-2
cdr3_nt: TGCAGTGCTAGTGAAAAAGAGACCCAGTACTTC; cdr3_aa: CSASEKETQYF; clone_size: -; j_call: TRBJ2-5; d_call: -; v_call: TRBV20-1